This TCR beta chain is from a study of T cell changes during pregnancy in multiple sclerosis (dated by TCRdb to the late 2010s). Describing the broader study: Changes in the T cell repertoire over the course of pregnancy were examined in this study in women with multiple sclerosis.

The germline V gene encodes CDR1 MDHEN and CDR2 SYDVKM. Reading from cysteine to phenylalanine, the CDR3 counts 15 amino acids. CDR3 DNA only is kept here, 45 bases in frame from base 1. V was cut back by 4 bases and J by 2 bases, leaving a gap of 12 bases between them. The receptor library was made with the immunoSEQ multiplex PCR assay. The clones in this table, taken by TCRdb from immuneACCESS, are in-frame only. Not every clone is retained; where verified, under half of the shortfall comes from an unresolved V gene, and the cause of the rest is unknown. The sample records just under 45,000 clones, approximately 96% of which are singletons. The ten biggest clones cover about 0.92% of the sample. In regard to this clone: The clone's antigen remains unknown. No base quality values were provided; no much bigger clone lies one nucleotide off.

This TCR came from a female donor with multiple sclerosis, enrolled in a pregnancy study. The receptor chain draws on TRBV28 and TRBJ1-5, with TRBD1 tentatively as D gene (6 bases match). The sample was peripheral blood, taken in the second trimester of pregnancy. The CDR3 is CASSSQGKGNQPQHF. The bases read TGTGCCAGCAGTTCACAGGGAAAGGGCAATCAGCCCCAGCATTTT.